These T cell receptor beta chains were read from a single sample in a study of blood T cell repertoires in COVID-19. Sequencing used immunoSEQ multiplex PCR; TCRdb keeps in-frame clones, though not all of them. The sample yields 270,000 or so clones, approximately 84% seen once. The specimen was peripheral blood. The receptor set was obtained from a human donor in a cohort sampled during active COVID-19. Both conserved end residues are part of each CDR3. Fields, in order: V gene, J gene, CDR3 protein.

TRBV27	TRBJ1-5	CASSLGTGGNQPQHF
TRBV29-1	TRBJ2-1	CSVGRDLAYNEQFF
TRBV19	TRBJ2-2	CASSNRDRGRRTGELFF
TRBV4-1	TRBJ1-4	CASSQQGTQLFF
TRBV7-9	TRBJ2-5	CASSFKGVLETQYF
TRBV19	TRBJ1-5	CASTPGSNQPQHF
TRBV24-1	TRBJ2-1	CATSDYRGSYNEQFF
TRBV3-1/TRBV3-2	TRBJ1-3	CASSPKSSGNTIYF
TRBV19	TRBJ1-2	CASRSGPSTNYGYTF
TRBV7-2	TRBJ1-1	CASSLDRGEAFF
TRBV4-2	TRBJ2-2	CASSQEWGRREELFF
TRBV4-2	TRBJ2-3	CASSQGTSGGRDTQYF
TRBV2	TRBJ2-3	CASSSTSGGRKGADTQYF
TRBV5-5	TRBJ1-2	CASSRQANYGYTF
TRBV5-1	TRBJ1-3	CASSLGAGNSGNTIYF
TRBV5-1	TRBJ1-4	CASSLNRGFSNEKLFF
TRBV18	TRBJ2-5	CASSPASGRRQETQYF
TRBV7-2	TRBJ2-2	CASSPGLAAGELFF
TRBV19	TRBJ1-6	CASSIQGSSSYNSPLHF
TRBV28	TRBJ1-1	CASSLSGRAFF
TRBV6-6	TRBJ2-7	CASSVSGREDEQYF
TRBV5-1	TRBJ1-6	CASSLASTGVANSPLHF
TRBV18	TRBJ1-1	CASSPFNPGQGNTEAFF
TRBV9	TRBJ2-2	CASSVVLGSTGELFF
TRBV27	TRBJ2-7	CASRLDSSYSYEQYF
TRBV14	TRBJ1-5	CASSLNRLHSNQPQHF
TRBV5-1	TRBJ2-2	CASSTQGKFRAPLTGELFF
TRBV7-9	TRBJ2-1	CASSLSRGATGNEQFF
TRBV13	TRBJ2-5	CASSLLTSGIGETQYF
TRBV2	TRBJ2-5	CASSERRVETQYF
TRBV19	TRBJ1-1	CASSTTGTGSPEAFF
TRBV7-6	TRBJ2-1	CASSLVGRQRGANNEQFF
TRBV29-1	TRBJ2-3	CSVGEAGWTDTQYF
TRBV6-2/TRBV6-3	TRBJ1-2	CASSPQGAGSGYTF
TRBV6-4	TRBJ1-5	CASRTGAGVFRQPQHF
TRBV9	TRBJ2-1	CASSVEGGGPYNEQFF
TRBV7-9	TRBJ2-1	CASSFRTSGSYNEQFF
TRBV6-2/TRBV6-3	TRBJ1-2	CASSYPGTVYGYTF
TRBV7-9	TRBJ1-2	CASSLDGDYGYTF
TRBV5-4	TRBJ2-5	CAMAGTSGGADF
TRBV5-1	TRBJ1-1	CASSDKGRGDTEAFF
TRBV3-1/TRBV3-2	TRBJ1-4	CASSHRSQGGEKLFF
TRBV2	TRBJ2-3	CASSEPGVERESDTQYF
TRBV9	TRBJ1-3	CASSVEGVTIYF
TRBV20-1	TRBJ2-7	CSASGRESPSYEQYF